This T cell receptor (beta chain) was sequenced in a study of control samples from healthy donors and cancer patients. CDR1 is SGHAT, CDR2 FQNNGV, per germline. Trimming removed 0 bases from V and 8 bases from J, with 11 bases in between. The CDR3 extends over 14 amino acids. Data came from immunoSEQ multiplex PCR; TCRdb stores just in-frame clones and leaves some out. The sample contains 60,000 to 75,000 clones, around 87% of which appear only once. The sample was PBMCs. The chain links TRBV11-2 to TRBJ2-1; D possibly matches TRBD1 or TRBD2 (5 bases each). The sequence derives from a woman aged 50 to 60 with head and neck cancer. CDR3 amino acids: CASSLDGAGDEQFF. The CDR3 DNA is TGTGCCAGCAGCTTAGATGGGGCCGGGGATGAGCAGTTCTTC. The full variable domain, completed using reference TRBV11-2 and TRBJ2-1, is EAGVAQSPRYKIIEKRQSVAFWCNPISGHATLYWYQQILGQGPKLLIQFQNNGVVDDSQLPKDRFSAERLKGVDSTLKIQPAKLEDSAVYLCASSLDGAGDEQFFGPGTRLTVL.